These 29 T cell receptor beta chains share one sample of origin, sequenced in a study of technical replicates of blood from a handful of donors. Assay used: immunoSEQ multiplex PCR; TCRdb lists only in-frame clones, some missing. The data hold about 97,000 clones, with less than 95% observed a single time. Sequenced input: T cells isolated from PBMCs. Source of these receptors: a human donor in good health.

CDR3 in DNA: TGTGCCACCAGCAGAGTTCTAGGTCTAACAGATACGCAGTATTTT. Translated, it gives CATSRVLGLTDTQYF. This rearrangement joins TRBV15 to TRBJ2-3, with D unclear. V was shortened by 1 base and J by 3 bases, with 11 bases between the two germline ends. CDR1 is LNHNV, CDR2 YYDKDF, per germline (reference sequence). The CDR3 totals 15 residues.

The V call is TRBV7-3, the J call TRBJ2-2, with D possibly being TRBD2 (6 bases). The CDR3 length is 14 residues. The germline V gene has CDR1 SGHTA and CDR2 FQGTGA. V gave up 4 bases and J gave up 5 bases, with 11 bases separating them. CDR3 in amino acids: CASSSHGGTGELFF. CDR3 sequence (DNA): TGTGCCAGCAGCTCCCATGGGGGGACCGGGGAGCTGTTTTTT.

With regard to this clone: A junction boundary mismatches the germline segment, possibly from a read error. V and J are TRBV6-5 and TRBJ2-7, with D maybe TRBD2 (6 bases). The germline V gene encodes CDR1 MNHEY and CDR2 SVGAGI. CDR3 size: 12 residues. The CDR3 coding sequence is TGTGCCAGCAGTCGGCCCTCCGGGAGTCAAGACTTC. Encoded protein: CASSRPSGSQDF.

The chain carries TRBV4-3 and TRBJ1-1, with a weak D call TRBD1 (5 bases). Germline CDR1 reads LGHNA; CDR2 reads YSLEER. V was clipped by 0 bases and J by 5 bases, with 19 bases between them. CDR3 size: 17 residues. CDR3 in amino acids: CASSQDVLGQGKTEAFF. The CDR3 DNA is TGCGCCAGCAGCCAAGATGTGTTGGGGCAGGGTAAGACTGAAGCTTTCTTT.

This clone was recorded a few times. This sequence joins TRBV30 and TRBJ1-1; D call uncertain. This CDR3 region has 11 residues. Germline V lookup: CDR1 GTSNPN, CDR2 SVGIG (reference sequence). Here the CDR3 reads CAYERNTEAFF. Here the CDR3 DNA reads TGTGCGTACGAGAGGAACACTGAAGCTTTCTTT.

V is TRBV7-2 and J is TRBJ2-2; TRBD2 agrees at 10 bases. Per germline, CDR1 SGHTA and CDR2 FQGNSA. The CDR3 extends over 15 amino acids. V gave up 5 bases and J gave up 4 bases; unmatched junction bases: 4. CDR3 coding DNA: TGTGCCAGCAGCACCAGGACTAGCGGCACCGGGGAGCTGTTTTTT. The encoded protein is CASSTRTSGTGELFF.

The chain uses TRBV7-9 and TRBJ1-1; 10 bases agree with TRBD1. Trimming at V came to 5 bases and at J to 7 bases, leaving 4 bases not matched to a gene. The CDR3 has 13 residues. CDR1 and CDR2 (germline): SEHNR, FQNEAQ (reference sequence). CDR3 bases: TGTGCCAGCAGCCCCAGGACAGGGGGTGAAGCTTTCTTT. Translation gives CASSPRTGGEAFF.

As DNA, the CDR3 is TGTGCCAGCAGCCCACAGGGGAGCCCAGCCTACGAGCAGTACTTC. It encodes CASSPQGSPAYEQYF. The rearrangement joins TRBV11-2 to TRBJ2-7; 7 nucleotides align to TRBD1. V shed 5 bases, J shed 2 bases, and the junction held 9 bases outside the gene matches. Germline assignment: CDR1 SGHAT and CDR2 FQNNGV. This CDR3 spans 15 amino acids. Combining the CDR3 with reference TRBV11-2 and TRBJ2-7 gives the whole variable domain EAGVAQSPRYKIIEKRQSVAFWCNPISGHATLYWYQQILGQGPKLLIQFQNNGVVDDSQLPKDRFSAERLKGVDSTLKIQPAKLEDSAVYLCASSPQGSPAYEQYFGPGTRLTVT.

The chain recombines TRBV27 with TRBJ1-4; D is possibly TRBD1 (6 bases). The CDR3 totals 14 residues. The germline V gene encodes CDR1 MNHEY and CDR2 SMNVEV (reference sequence). Trimming cost V 3 bases and J 8 bases, with 13 bases left between them. The CDR3 DNA reads TGTGCCAGCAGTTTCGGACAGAGAGGAGAAAAACTGTTTTTT. It translates to CASSFGQRGEKLFF. The full variable domain, its missing parts supplied by reference TRBV27 and TRBJ1-4, is EAQVTQNPRYLITVTGKKLTVTCSQNMNHEYMSWYRQDPGLGLRQIYYSMNVEVTDKGDVPEGYKVSRKEKRNFPLILESPSPNQTSLYFCASSFGQRGEKLFFGSGTQLSVL.

The rearrangement joins TRBV9 to TRBJ2-2, with 8 bases lining up with TRBD2. Unmatched junction bases numbered 30, after V lost 4 bases and J lost 4 bases. Per the germline V gene, CDR1 is SGDLS and CDR2 is YYNGEE. The CDR3 is 23 amino acids. The CDR3 region is CASSPQGREGFVWFGGVTGELFF. Written as DNA, the CDR3 is TGTGCCAGCAGCCCCCAGGGACGGGAGGGCTTTGTTTGGTTCGGGGGGGTCACCGGGGAGCTGTTTTTT.

The chain has TRBV11-3 and TRBJ2-7, with no clear D. Germline V gene sequence: CDR1 SGHNT, CDR2 YENEEA. Trimming cost V 1 base and J 2 bases, with 9 bases left between them. The CDR3 is made up of 14 amino acids. The CDR3 region is CASSLGVAPYEQYF. DNA for the CDR3: TGTGCCAGCAGCTTAGGAGTAGCTCCCTACGAGCAGTACTTC.

The chain carries TRBV9 and TRBJ2-2; TRBD2 matches at 7 bases. The germline V gene has CDR1 SGDLS and CDR2 YYNGEE. The CDR3 loop spans 16 amino acids. J was trimmed by 8 bases and V by 4 bases; bases with no gene match: 14. CDR3 sequence (DNA): TGTGCCAGCAGCCCTGGGGGTAGCGGGCTTTGGGGGGAGCTGTTTTTT. It codes for CASSPGGSGLWGELFF.

The chain uses TRBV19 and TRBJ1-2; tentatively, D is TRBD1 (5 bases). V lost 3 bases to trimming and J lost 4 bases, with 15 bases between them. The CDR3 length is 15 residues. Germline V lookup: CDR1 LNHDA, CDR2 SQIVND (reference sequence). The CDR3 is CASSIERQPFYGYTF. The CDR3 DNA is TGTGCCAGTAGTATCGAGAGACAGCCTTTCTATGGCTACACCTTC.

CDR3: CSAALQETQYF. In nucleotides, the CDR3 is TGCAGTGCTGCGCTGCAAGAGACCCAGTACTTC. The V gene is TRBV20-1, the J gene TRBJ2-5; D call uncertain. The CDR3 runs 11 residues. V lost 5 bases, J lost 2 bases, and 6 bases lay in between. Germline V CDR1 and CDR2: DFQATT, SNEGSKA (reference sequence).

This sequence joins TRBV6-4 and TRBJ2-7; 11 nucleotides agree with TRBD2. Germline lookup yields CDR1 MRHNA and CDR2 SNTAGT. Trimming at V came to 5 bases and at J to 2 bases, leaving 5 bases not matched to a gene. The CDR3 is 15 residues long. The CDR3 region is CASSRTSGSTYEQYF. DNA for the CDR3: TGTGCCAGCAGTAGGACTAGCGGGTCGACCTACGAGCAGTACTTC.

J is TRBJ1-1 and V is TRBV5-8, with D unclear. The length of the CDR3 is 14 residues. CDR1 and CDR2 (germline): SGHTS, YDEGEE. Trimming pared 4 bases from V and 0 bases from J, leaving 10 bases between. Here the CDR3 reads CASSPRVLNTEAFF. The CDR3 nucleotides are TGTGCCAGCAGCCCGAGGGTCCTGAACACTGAAGCTTTCTTT.

V and J are TRBV27 and TRBJ2-7; TRBD1 matches 7 bases. Germline V gives CDR1 MNHEY, CDR2 SMNVEV (reference sequence). The CDR3 contains 16 residues. Germline trimming cut 0 bases from V and 7 bases from J; bases unmatched to any gene: 12. For the CDR3, the DNA is TGTGCCAGCAGTTTATCAACCGGGACAGCCCGAAAGGAGCAGTACTTC. Its protein product is CASSLSTGTARKEQYF.

Remarks on this clone: The junction shows a germline mismatch at one end, possibly a read error. This sequence joins TRBV7-7 and TRBJ1-1, with D perhaps TRBD1 (5 bases). This CDR3 comprises 13 residues. Germline V gene lookup returns CDR1 SSHAT and CDR2 FNYEAQ (reference sequence). The CDR3 reads CASSEGQNTEAFF. In nucleotides, the CDR3 is TGTGCTAGCAGCGAAGGACAGAACACTGAAGCTTTCTTT.

The J gene is TRBJ2-7, the V gene TRBV5-4; TRBD2 agrees at 10 bases. From germline, CDR1 is SGHNT and CDR2 YYREEE (reference sequence). CDR3 length: 14 amino acids. J lost 3 bases, V lost 1 base, and 1 base had no gene match. The CDR3 DNA reads as TGTGCCAGCAGCTTGACTAGCGGGATCTACGAGCAGTACTTC. Translating it yields CASSLTSGIYEQYF.

The chain uses TRBV19 and TRBJ1-3; D might be TRBD1 (5 bases). The CDR3 covers 15 residues. The V end lost 1 base, the J end lost 1 base, and 8 bases lay between the germline ends. The germline gives CDR1 LNHDA, CDR2 SQIVND (reference sequence). The CDR3 protein is CASSIVAGSGNTIYF. Here the CDR3 DNA reads TGTGCCAGTAGTATAGTTGCAGGGTCTGGAAACACCATATATTTT.

The chain joins TRBV19 to TRBJ1-5; TRBD1 agrees at 9 bases. Trimming took 7 bases from V and 3 from J; bases not matched to a gene: 7. The germline V gene has CDR1 LNHDA and CDR2 SQIVND (reference sequence). CDR3 length: 15 residues. CDR3 nucleotides: TGTGCCAGTAACGAGGGACAGGGAGTCAATCAGCCCCAGCATTTT. As protein: CASNEGQGVNQPQHF.

The chain couples TRBV13 to TRBJ2-4; 8 bases map to TRBD2. CDR3 size: 17 residues. Germline CDR1 PRHDT, CDR2 FYEKMQ (reference sequence). V lost 6 bases and J lost 8; bases outside the gene matches: 18. In nucleotides, the CDR3 is TGTGCCAGCAGTTCCCAAGCGGGAGAGTTCGCTAGGGACATTCAGTACTTC. It specifies CASSSQAGEFARDIQYF.

CDR3: CASSQRLDNEQFF. In DNA, the CDR3 is TGCGCCAGCAGCCAACGCCTAGACAATGAGCAGTTCTTC. The J gene is TRBJ2-1, the V gene TRBV4-1, with no clear D. Germline V gene lookup returns CDR1 MGHRA and CDR2 YSYEKL. V was trimmed by 2 bases and J by 5 bases, leaving 7 bases between them. This CDR3 is built from 13 residues.

The J gene is TRBJ2-5, the V gene TRBV7-3; 9 positions agree with TRBD2. This CDR3 contains 13 residues. V gave up 5 bases and J gave up 7 bases; unmatched junction bases: 5. The germline V gene has CDR1 SGHTA and CDR2 FQGTGA. The CDR3 reads CASSLAGMLTQYF. CDR3 nucleotide sequence: TGTGCCAGCAGCCTAGCGGGAATGTTGACCCAGTACTTC.

This chain uses TRBV7-8 with TRBJ1-4; no clear D gene. The CDR3 loop spans 14 amino acids. With 1 base removed from V and 8 bases from J, the gap between germline ends came to 11 bases. Per germline, CDR1 SGHVS and CDR2 FQNEAQ. Here the CDR3 reads CASSLEAPREKLFF. For the CDR3, the DNA is TGTGCCAGCAGCTTAGAAGCGCCACGGGAAAAACTGTTTTTT.

V is TRBV6-5 and J is TRBJ2-2; D ambiguous. Germline V lookup: CDR1 MNHEY, CDR2 SVGAGI. This CDR3 is built from 14 residues. Trimming shortened V by 6 bases and J by 1 base, and 9 bases separated the two germline ends. The CDR3 DNA follows: TGTGCCAGCAGACCCAACAGGAACACCGGGGAGCTGTTTTTT. Translating gives CASRPNRNTGELFF.

The gene calls are TRBV5-1 and TRBJ1-1, with TRBD1 identical over 7 bases. The CDR3 totals 16 residues. With V trimmed by 1 base and J by 1 base, 7 bases remained unmatched. Germline V gene lookup returns CDR1 SGHRS and CDR2 YFSETQ. CDR3 sequence (DNA): TGCGCCAGCAGCTTGTACCCAGGGGGGTCGAACACTGAAGCTTTCTTT. This sequence encodes CASSLYPGGSNTEAFF.

This chain joins TRBV6-5 and TRBJ2-5; TRBD1 matches 7 bases. The CDR3 has 15 amino acids. V trimming: 0 bases; J trimming: 4 bases; junction bases outside the gene matches: 5. Per the germline V gene, CDR1 is MNHEY and CDR2 is SVGAGI. The CDR3 is CASSYSQGVGETQYF. CDR3 in DNA: TGTGCCAGCAGTTACTCGCAGGGGGTGGGAGAGACCCAGTACTTC.

This clone was seen once. The rearrangement uses TRBV30 and TRBJ2-5; a weak D match, TRBD1 (6 bases). V was cut by 4 bases and J by 2 bases, with 8 bases left in between. Germline V gene sequence: CDR1 GTSNPN, CDR2 SVGIG (reference sequence). The CDR3 totals 12 residues. CDR3 sequence: CAWIRGQETQYF. CDR3 coding DNA: TGTGCCTGGATTAGGGGGCAAGAGACCCAGTACTTC.